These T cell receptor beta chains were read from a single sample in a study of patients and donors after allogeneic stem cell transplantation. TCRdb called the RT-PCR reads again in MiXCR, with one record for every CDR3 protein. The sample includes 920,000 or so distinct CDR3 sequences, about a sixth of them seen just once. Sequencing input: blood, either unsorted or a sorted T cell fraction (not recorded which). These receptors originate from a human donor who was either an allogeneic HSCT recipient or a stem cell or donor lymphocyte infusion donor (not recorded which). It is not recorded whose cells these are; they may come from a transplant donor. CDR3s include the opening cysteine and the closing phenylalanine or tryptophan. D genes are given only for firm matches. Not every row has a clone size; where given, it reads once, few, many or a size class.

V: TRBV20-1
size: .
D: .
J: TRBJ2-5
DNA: TGCAGTGGCGTTAGGGGTCTTCAAGAGACCCAGTACTTC
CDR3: CSGVRGLQETQYF

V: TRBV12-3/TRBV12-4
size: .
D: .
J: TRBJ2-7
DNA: TGTGCCAGCAGTACACGGATGGGGGGCGAGCAGTACTTC
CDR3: CASSTRMGGEQYF

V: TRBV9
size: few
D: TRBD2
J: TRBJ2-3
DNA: TGTGCCAGCAGCGTCACCGCGGGGGGGCAATCAGATACGCAGTATTTT
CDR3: CASSVTAGGQSDTQYF

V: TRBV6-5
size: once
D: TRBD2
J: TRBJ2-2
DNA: TGTGCCAGCAGTTACGGGGTCGGGGGGGCCGACGGGGAGCTGTTTTTT
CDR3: CASSYGVGGADGELFF

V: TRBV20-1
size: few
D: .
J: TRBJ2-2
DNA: TGCAGTGCTAGGGCCGTCACGAGAGATACGAACACCGGGGAGCTGTTTTTT
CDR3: CSARAVTRDTNTGELFF

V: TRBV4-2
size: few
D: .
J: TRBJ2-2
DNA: TGTGCCAGCAGCCAAGCGAGTAGGGGGGTCTCGGACACCGGGGAGCTGTTTTTT
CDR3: CASSQASRGVSDTGELFF

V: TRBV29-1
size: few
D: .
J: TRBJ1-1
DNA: TGCAGCGCAAGACACGTGAACACTGAAGCTTTCTTT
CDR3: CSARHVNTEAFF

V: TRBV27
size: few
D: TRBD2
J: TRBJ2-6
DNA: TGTGCCAGCAGTTTACTAGCGGGAATCTCTGGGGCCAACGTCCTGACTTTC
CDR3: CASSLLAGISGANVLTF

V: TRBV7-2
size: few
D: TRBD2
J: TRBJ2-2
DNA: TGTGCCAGCAGCCCCGACGGGGGGACCGGGGAGCTGTTTTTT
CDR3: CASSPDGGTGELFF

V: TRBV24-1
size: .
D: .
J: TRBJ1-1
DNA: TGTGCCACCAGTGACGGACCTCTAATGAACACTGAAGCTTTCTTT
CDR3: CATSDGPLMNTEAFF

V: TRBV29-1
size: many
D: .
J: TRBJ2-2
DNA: TGCAGCGTTCCCGTGCTTACGAACACCGGGGAGCTGTTTTTT
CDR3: CSVPVLTNTGELFF

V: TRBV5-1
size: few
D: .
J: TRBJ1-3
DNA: TGCGCCAGCAGCTTGCAGGGGAAAGGAGGAAACACCATATATTTT
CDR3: CASSLQGKGGNTIYF

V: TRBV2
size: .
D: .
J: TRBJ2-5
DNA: TGTGCCAGCAGTGTGGACCGTAACCAAGAGACCCAGTACTTC
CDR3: CASSVDRNQETQYF

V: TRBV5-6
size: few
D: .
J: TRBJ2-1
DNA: TGTGCCAGCAGCTTCCCGCCAGCCTGGCCGGTATACAATGAGCAGTTCTTC
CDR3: CASSFPPAWPVYNEQFF

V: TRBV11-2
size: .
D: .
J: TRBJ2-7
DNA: TGTGCCAGCAGCCCACGGGGACCTCTCTACGAGCAGTACTTC
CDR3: CASSPRGPLYEQYF

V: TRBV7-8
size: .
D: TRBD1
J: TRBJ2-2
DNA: TGTGCCAGCAGCGGACCGGGTCCAGGGGGCCCCGGGGAGCTGTTTTTT
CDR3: CASSGPGPGGPGELFF

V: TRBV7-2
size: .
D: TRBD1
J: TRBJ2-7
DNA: TGTGCCAGCAGCTCGTACGGGCAGGGGGTTCGAGTGAAGCAGTACTTC
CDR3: CASSSYGQGVRVKQYF

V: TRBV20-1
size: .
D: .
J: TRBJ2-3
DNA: TGCAGTGCGATTCGGGCAGTCCTGACAGATACGCAGTATTTT
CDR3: CSAIRAVLTDTQYF

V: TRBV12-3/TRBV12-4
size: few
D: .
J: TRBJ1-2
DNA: TGTGCCAGCAGAATACAGGGCGCCTATGGCTACACCTTC
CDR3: CASRIQGAYGYTF

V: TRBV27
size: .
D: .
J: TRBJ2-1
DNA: TGTGCCAGCAGTCCTCGTAAGGGTGAGCAGTTCTTC
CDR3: CASSPRKGEQFF

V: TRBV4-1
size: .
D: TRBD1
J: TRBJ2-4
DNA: TGCGCCAGCAGCCAGTTCGCGACGTGGGACAGGGGACCCGTAGCCAAAAACATTCAGTACTTC
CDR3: CASSQFATWDRGPVAKNIQYF

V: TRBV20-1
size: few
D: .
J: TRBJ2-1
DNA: TGCAGTGCTAGGCCGGGACTTTTTAGGGGTGAGCAGTTCTTC
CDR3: CSARPGLFRGEQFF

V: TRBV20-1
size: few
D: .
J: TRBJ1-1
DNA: TGCAGTGCTAGAGATAGTACATCCCTGAACACTGAAGCTTTCTTT
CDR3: CSARDSTSLNTEAFF

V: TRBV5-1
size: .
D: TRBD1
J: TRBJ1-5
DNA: TGCGCCAGCAGCCGGACAGGGCAATACAATCAGCCCCAGCATTTT
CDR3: CASSRTGQYNQPQHF

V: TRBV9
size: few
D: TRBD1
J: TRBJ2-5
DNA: TGTGCCAGCAGCTTAGGGACAGGGGGCTCGGAGACCCAGTACTTC
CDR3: CASSLGTGGSETQYF

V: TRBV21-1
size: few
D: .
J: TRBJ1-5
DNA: TGTGCCAGCAGGTGTAGAAACGGTCTTAATAGCAATCAGCCCCAGCATTTT
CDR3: CASRCRNGLNSNQPQHF

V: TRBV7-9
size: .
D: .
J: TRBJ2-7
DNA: TGTGCCAGCACCCCAGACAGTACCTACGAGCAGTACTTC
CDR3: CASTPDSTYEQYF

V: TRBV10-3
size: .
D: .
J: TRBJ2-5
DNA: TGTGCCACCGCGGGCCGTTACCAGACAACGGAGACCCAGTACTTC
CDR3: CATAGRYQTTETQYF

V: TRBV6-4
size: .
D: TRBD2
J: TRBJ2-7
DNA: TGTGCCACAAAAGGGAATAGCGGGGGCAACGAGCAGTACTTC
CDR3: CATKGNSGGNEQYF